The table lists the clone carrying this TCR beta chain with a few counts. Its antigen is currently unknown. The data originate from a study of T-cell memory formation after mild COVID-19. The V end lost 5 bases, the J end lost 2 bases, and 10 bases lay between the germline ends. This CDR3 has 12 amino acids. The germline V gene has CDR1 DFQATT and CDR2 SNEGSKA (reference sequence). TCRdb called the 5' RACE reads again in MiXCR, with one record for every CDR3 protein. The profile covers about 360,000 distinct CDR3 sequences, with about an eighth appearing a single time and less than 25% taken by the ten largest. Findings and caveats of the study: Clones that contracted clustered mainly in CM and EM if CD4+ and in EMRA if CD8+.

The sample was PBMCs or a T cell subset sorted from them (not recorded which). The sequence came from a man aged 18 to 30 who had mild COVID-19 (a few samples of this study predate the infection). Cell type and time point are not known. J is TRBJ2-7 and V is TRBV20-1; no clear D gene. Written as DNA, the CDR3 is TGCAGTGCTTCCCCAGGAGCCTACGAGCAGTACTTC. Translating it yields CSASPGAYEQYF.